These 9 T cell receptor beta chains were all obtained from the same sample, sequenced in a study of blood T cell repertoires in COVID-19. Sequencing used immunoSEQ multiplex PCR; TCRdb keeps in-frame clones, though not all of them. The sample lists hundreds of thousands of clones, more than 60% occurring once. The specimen sequenced was peripheral blood. The receptors derive from a woman aged 35 to 49 with active or convalescent COVID-19.

This clone was detected a few times. The CDR3 coding sequence is TGTGCCAGCAGCATTACCGGGACAGGAGATGAAAAACTGTTTTTT. It specifies CASSITGTGDEKLFF. V gene TRBV5-5 combines with J gene TRBJ1-4, with 8 bases fitting TRBD1. Germline CDR1 is SGHKS and CDR2 is YYEKEE (reference sequence). The CDR3 totals 15 residues. The V gene end was trimmed by 4 bases and the J gene end by 6 bases; junction bases not matched to a gene: 8.

The rearrangement joins TRBV5-1 to TRBJ1-1; D is uncertain. Trimming took off 4 bases at V and 0 bases at J, with 7 bases between the two ends. The CDR3 runs 13 residues. In germline, CDR1 is SGHRS, CDR2 YFSETQ. The CDR3 bases are TGCGCCAGCAGCGGAGGCCTGAACACTGAAGCTTTCTTT. The encoded protein is CASSGGLNTEAFF.

The rearrangement links TRBV11-1 to TRBJ1-5; the D gene is possibly TRBD1 (6 bases). Trimming left V 1 base short and J 5 bases short, with 12 bases between. This CDR3 spans 15 amino acids. Per the germline V gene, CDR1 is SGHAT and CDR2 is FQDESV (reference sequence). DNA of the CDR3: TGTGCCAGCAGCTTAGGCGAAGGGGGAGATCAGCCCCAGCATTTT. Its protein is CASSLGEGGDQPQHF. Filled out from reference TRBV11-1 and TRBJ1-5, the complete variable domain reads EAEVAQSPRYKITEKSQAVAFWCDPISGHATLYWYRQILGQGPELLVQFQDESVVDDSQLPKDRFSAERLKGVDSTLKIQPAELGDSAMYLCASSLGEGGDQPQHFGDGTRLSIL.

The V gene is TRBV15, the J gene TRBJ2-7; possibly TRBD1 for D (6 bases). Trimming pared 5 bases from V and 1 base from J, leaving 12 bases between. The CDR3 is 14 residues long. CDR1 is LNHNV and CDR2 is YYDKDF in the germline V gene (reference sequence). The CDR3 region is CATSGSGESYEQYF. Here the CDR3 DNA reads TGTGCCACCAGCGGGTCAGGGGAGTCCTACGAGCAGTACTTC. Together with reference TRBV15 and TRBJ2-7, the CDR3 gives the full variable domain: DAMVIQNPRYQVTQFGKPVTLSCSQTLNHNVMYWYQQKSSQAPKLLFHYYDKDFNNEADTPDNFQSRRPNTSFCFLDIRSPGLGDTAMYLCATSGSGESYEQYFGPGTRLTVT.

V and J are TRBV28 and TRBJ1-1, with 10 nucleotides matching TRBD1. The J segment lost 6 bases and the V segment lost 5 bases, leaving 3 bases of the junction unmatched. The CDR3 has 13 residues. CDR1 is MDHEN, CDR2 SYDVKM, per germline. The CDR3 DNA is TGTGCCAGCAGTCCCGGGACAGGGGCTGAAGCTTTCTTT. Its protein product is CASSPGTGAEAFF.

The chain combines TRBV5-1 with TRBJ1-2; 7 nucleotides align to TRBD1. The CDR3 runs to 14 residues. Germline CDR1 SGHRS, CDR2 YFSETQ. V lost 4 bases to trimming and J lost 3 bases; unmatched junction nucleotides: 6. The CDR3 region is CASSLSGTDYGYTF. CDR3 in DNA: TGCGCCAGCAGCCTTTCCGGGACAGACTATGGCTACACCTTC.

The rearrangement links TRBV28 to TRBJ1-5; 9 bases match TRBD1. V lost 8 bases, J lost 4 bases, and 9 bases stayed unmatched. CDR3 size: 15 residues. The germline gives CDR1 MDHEN, CDR2 SYDVKM. The CDR3 bases are TGTGCCAGCGCAGGGGACAGGGCCTCGAATCAGCCCCAGCATTTT. Its translation is CASAGDRASNQPQHF.

This chain uses TRBV11-3 with TRBJ1-1; 8 nucleotides match TRBD1. Germline values: CDR1 SGHNT, CDR2 YENEEA. This CDR3 region has 12 residues. J gave up 8 bases and V 2 bases, and 1 base lay outside the gene matches. The CDR3 DNA reads TGTGCCAGCAGCTTAAGGACAGGGGAAGCTTTCTTT. As protein: CASSLRTGEAFF. The full variable domain, with the rest looked up from reference TRBV11-3 and TRBJ1-1, is EAGVVQSPRYKIIEKKQPVAFWCNPISGHNTLYWYLQNLGQGPELLIRYENEEAVDDSQLPKDRFSAERLKGVDSTLKIQPAELGDSAVYLCASSLRTGEAFFGQGTRLTVV.

The table lists this clone with a few counts. The chain employs TRBV2 and TRBJ1-1; TRBD1 matches 8 bases. Germline V gene lookup returns CDR1 SNHLY and CDR2 FYNNEI. The CDR3 has 15 residues. With V trimmed by 5 bases and J by 5 bases, 10 bases remained unmatched. The CDR3 DNA reads TGTGCCAGCAGTTATACCAGGGGGCAGAGGACTGAAGCTTTCTTT. Translation gives CASSYTRGQRTEAFF.